The 17 T cell receptor beta chains listed next were all sequenced from one sample in a study of blood T cell repertoires in COVID-19. Only in-frame clones appear in the TCRdb table, and some are missing; sequencing was by immunoSEQ multiplex PCR. The sample shows 75,000 to 100,000 clones, around 85% of them seen only once. Sequences were obtained from peripheral blood. These receptors came from a woman aged 80 or older with acute or convalescent COVID-19.

V usage is TRBV7-2 and J usage is TRBJ1-3; 10 nucleotides agree with TRBD1. The J segment lost 2 bases and the V segment lost 6 bases, leaving 4 bases of the junction unmatched. From germline, CDR1 is SGHTA and CDR2 FQGNSA. The CDR3 contains 15 residues. The chain's CDR3 is CASSRQGAAGNTIYF. The CDR3 coding sequence is TGTGCCAGCAGTCGACAGGGGGCCGCTGGAAACACCATATATTTT.

V gene TRBV5-1 combines with J gene TRBJ1-1; D is possibly TRBD1 (5 bases). The CDR3 covers 14 residues. Trimming took off 3 bases at V and 2 bases at J, with 11 bases between the two ends. Germline CDR1 and CDR2: SGHRS and YFSETQ. The CDR3, as DNA: TGCGCCAGCAGCTCGAACAGGAGAAACACTGAAGCTTTCTTT. It codes for CASSSNRRNTEAFF. Based on the CDR3 plus reference TRBV5-1 and TRBJ1-1, the full variable domain is KAGVTQTPRYLIKTRGQQVTLSCSPISGHRSVSWYQQTPGQGLQFLFEYFSETQRNKGNFPGRFSGRQFSNSRSEMNVSTLELGDSALYLCASSSNRRNTEAFFGQGTRLTVV.

The gene calls are TRBV18 and TRBJ1-2, with TRBD1 matching 7 bases. The V and J ends lost 3 bases and 8 bases, in that order; junction bases with no gene match: 6. Germline loops: CDR1 KGHSH, CDR2 LQKENI. The CDR3 sequence is 13 residues long. CDR3 coding DNA: TGTGCCAGCTCACCGGACAGGTTGCTAGGCTACACCTTC. This encodes CASSPDRLLGYTF.

This clone has only one observation. The chain joins TRBV20-1 to TRBJ1-1, with D possibly matching TRBD1 (5 bases). There are 14 residues in the CDR3. The germline V gene encodes CDR1 DFQATT and CDR2 SNEGSKA (reference sequence). V gave up 3 bases and J gave up 4 bases, with 15 bases separating them. Written as DNA, the CDR3 is TGCAGTGCTAGTTCGGATCAGGGAATCACTGAAGCTTTCTTT. It codes for CSASSDQGITEAFF.

V and J are TRBV3-1 (or the pseudogene TRBV3-2) and TRBJ1-1; maybe TRBD1 (6 bases). The CDR3 is made up of 14 amino acids. Germline CDR1 and CDR2: LGHDT and YNNKEL (reference sequence). With 0 bases removed from V and 9 bases from J, the gap between germline ends came to 14 bases. CDR3 coding DNA: TGTGCCAGCAGCCAAGATCGCGGGGGGCTGAAAGCTTTCTTT. Protein product: CASSQDRGGLKAFF.

The chain employs TRBV11-3 and TRBJ1-1; D might be TRBD1 (5 bases). The germline V gene has CDR1 SGHNT and CDR2 YENEEA. This CDR3 contains 14 residues. Trimming took off 5 bases at V and 1 base at J, with 11 bases between the two ends. In nucleotides, the CDR3 is TGTGCCAGCAGCGAAGTCGGGGGGAACACTGAAGCTTTCTTT. This encodes CASSEVGGNTEAFF.

This clone was seen a single time. The rearrangement links TRBV9 to TRBJ2-1; no definite D call. CDR1 is SGDLS and CDR2 is YYNGEE in the germline V gene. The V gene lost 0 bases and the J gene lost 5 bases, with 6 bases spanning the gap. The length of the CDR3 is 13 residues. The CDR3 region has the DNA TGTGCCAGCAGCGTAGGTCCCGACAATGAGCAGTTCTTC. Residues: CASSVGPDNEQFF.

This chain links TRBV5-4 with TRBJ2-5, with 13 positions matching TRBD2. Germline CDR1 and CDR2: SGHNT and YYREEE (reference sequence). This CDR3 is 18 amino acids long. The V gene end was trimmed by 2 bases and the J gene end by 1 base; junction bases not matched to a gene: 8. CDR3 sequence: CASSFGLAGERGQETQYF. The CDR3 DNA reads as TGTGCCAGCAGCTTTGGACTAGCGGGGGAAAGGGGCCAAGAGACCCAGTACTTC.

The chain uses TRBV24-1 and TRBJ2-1, with 16 nucleotides matching TRBD2. Germline V gives CDR1 KGHDR, CDR2 SFDVKD. Trimming took 5 bases from V and 0 from J; bases not matched to a gene: 6. The CDR3 extends over 19 amino acids. This CDR3 is CATSAPGLAGGSSYNEQFF. CDR3 DNA: TGTGCCACCAGTGCCCCGGGACTAGCGGGGGGGAGCTCCTACAATGAGCAGTTCTTC.

The CDR3: CAGTPLQRSGNTIYF. The DNA for the CDR3 is TGTGCCGGCACCCCATTACAGAGATCTGGAAACACCATATATTTT. The chain joins TRBV6-5 to TRBJ1-3; D unclear. Germline loops: CDR1 MNHEY, CDR2 SVGAGI. Trimming took off 11 bases at V and 1 base at J, with 18 bases between the two ends. This CDR3 has 15 residues.

V and J are TRBV21-1 and TRBJ1-2; TRBD1 reflects the table's D call only, with no check against the DNA. TRBV21-1 constitutes a pseudogene. The CDR3 contains 17 residues. The CDR3 spells CASSIKTGTGFNRGYTF. DNA for the CDR3: TGTGCCAGCAGCATCAAAACAGGGACAGGGTTTAATCGTGGCTACACCTTC.

This rearrangement joins TRBV12-1 to TRBJ2-4; TRBD2 is the table's D call and was not checked against the DNA. TRBV12-1 is annotated as a pseudogene. The length of the CDR3 is 18 residues. CDR3 bases: TGTGCCAGCAGCTTTCCGAGCGGGGGGGACTATTCCAAAAACATTCAGTACTTC. It encodes CASSFPSGGDYSKNIQYF.

This clone was picked up a small number of times. The V and J genes are TRBV10-3 and TRBJ1-1, with a possible D match to TRBD1 (6 bases). The length of the CDR3 is 13 residues. V lost 6 bases and J lost 3, with 11 bases in between. Germline CDR1 reads ENHRY; CDR2 reads SYGVKD. The CDR3 region is CAISQRQDTEAFF. The CDR3 bases are TGTGCCATCAGCCAAAGACAGGACACTGAAGCTTTCTTT.

V gene TRBV3-1 (or the pseudogene TRBV3-2) combines with J gene TRBJ2-3; TRBD2 matches at 7 bases. The CDR3 is made up of 17 amino acids. From germline, CDR1 is LGHDT and CDR2 YNNKEL (reference sequence). V was clipped by 4 bases and J by 0 bases; unmatched bases: 10. CDR3 in DNA: TGTGCCAGCAGCCCCCTTTCTAGCGGAACGAGCACAGATACGCAGTATTTT. It codes for CASSPLSSGTSTDTQYF.

This chain joins TRBV7-7 and TRBJ2-1; a possible D gene is TRBD1 (6 bases). The CDR3 totals 12 residues. Deletions cut 9 bases from V and 6 bases from J, with 12 bases between. From germline, CDR1 is SSHAT and CDR2 FNYEAQ (reference sequence). CDR3 protein: CARETGINEQFF. CDR3 DNA: TGTGCCAGAGAGACAGGAATCAATGAGCAGTTCTTC. Together with reference TRBV7-7 and TRBJ2-1, the CDR3 gives the full variable domain: GAGVSQSPRYKVTKRGQDVTLRCDPISSHATLYWYQQALGQGPEFLTYFNYEAQPDKSGLPSDRFSAERPEGSISTLTIQRTEQRDSAMYRCARETGINEQFFGPGTRLTVL.

The genes are TRBV10-3 and TRBJ1-3; D possibly corresponds to TRBD1 (6 bases). Trimming took 6 bases from V and 0 from J, leaving 18 bases between them. The CDR3 consists of 17 residues. Germline CDR1 ENHRY, CDR2 SYGVKD. CDR3 sequence reads: CAIRDSTSFLSGNTIYF. The CDR3 DNA follows: TGTGCCATCAGGGACAGCACTTCCTTCCTCTCTGGAAACACCATATATTTT.

The chain is built from TRBV1 and TRBJ1-4. TRBV1 is a known pseudogene. There are 17 residues in the CDR3. The CDR3 nucleotides read TGCACCAGCAGCCAACTAAGCGGATTCGGGGGGCGTGAAAAACTGTTTTTT. Translated, it gives CTSSQLSGFGGREKLFF.